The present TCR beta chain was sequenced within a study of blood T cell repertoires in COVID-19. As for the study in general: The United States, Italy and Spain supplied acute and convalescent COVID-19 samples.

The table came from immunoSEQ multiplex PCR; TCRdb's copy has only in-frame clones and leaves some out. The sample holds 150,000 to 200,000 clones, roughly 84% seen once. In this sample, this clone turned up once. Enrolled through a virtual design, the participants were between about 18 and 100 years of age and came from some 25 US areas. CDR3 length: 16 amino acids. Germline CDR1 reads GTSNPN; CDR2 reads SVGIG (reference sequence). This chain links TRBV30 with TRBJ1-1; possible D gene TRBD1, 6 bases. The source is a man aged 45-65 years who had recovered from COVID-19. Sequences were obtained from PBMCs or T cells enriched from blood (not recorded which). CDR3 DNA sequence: TGTGTTGAAAAACGCCGGGGGGCGTTCGGAAACACTGAAGCTTTCTTT. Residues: CVEKRRGAFGNTEAFF.